The rows below give T cell receptor beta chains drawn from one sample of a study of T cell changes during pregnancy in multiple sclerosis. Sequencing was performed with immunoSEQ multiplex PCR; in TCRdb, only in-frame clones are kept and a portion is missing. The sample lists 88,000 or so clones; 92% were seen once. The sequencing used peripheral blood, collected before pregnancy. Source of these receptors: a female donor with multiple sclerosis, enrolled in a pregnancy study. The CDR3 runs from the conserved cysteine through the conserved F or W. D genes are given only for firm matches. Where a row states a size, it is once, few, many or the class of an expanded clone; other rows omit it.

TRBD2,NA,TRBJ2-4,17,TRBV4-1,TGCGCCAGCAGCCAAGAGCCTAGCGGGGGGGCTGAGGACATTCAGTACTTC,CASSQEPSGGAEDIQYF
TRBD1,NA,TRBJ1-2,14,TRBV6-1,TGTGCCACCGGGACAGGCGACACTAACTATGGCTACACCTTC,CATGTGDTNYGYTF
TRBD1,NA,TRBJ1-5,15,TRBV7-9,TGTGCCAGCAGTTACGACAGGGGGCGTTTGCAGCCCCAGCATTTT,CASSYDRGRLQPQHF
TRBD1,NA,TRBJ2-7,15,TRBV7-2,TGTGCCAGCAGCATGGACAGGGGGTTCTCCTACGAGCAGTACTTC,CASSMDRGFSYEQYF
NA,NA,TRBJ2-7,14,TRBV9,TGTGCCAGCAGCGTGAGGGGGAGCTCCTACGAGCAGTACTTC,CASSVRGSSYEQYF
NA,once,TRBJ1-1,13,TRBV10-1,TGCGCCAGCAAACGGGACTCGAACACTGAAGCTTTCTTT,CASKRDSNTEAFF
TRBD1,NA,TRBJ1-1,16,TRBV4-1,TGCGCCAGCAGCCAAGAAAGACAGGGGAAGGGCACTGAAGCTTTCTTT,CASSQERQGKGTEAFF
NA,NA,TRBJ1-4,12,TRBV7-2,TGTGCCAGCCGCCAGGGAGGTGAAAAACTGTTTTTT,CASRQGGEKLFF
NA,NA,TRBJ1-4,15,TRBV2,TGTGCCAGCAGGGCATATGCGGGCTTGGGTGAAAAACTGTTTTTT,CASRAYAGLGEKLFF
TRBD1,NA,TRBJ1-1,15,TRBV19,TGTGCCAGTAGTGAGACAGGGGGATGGGTCACTGAAGCTTTCTTT,CASSETGGWVTEAFF
NA,NA,TRBJ1-4,15,TRBV9,TGTGCCAGCAGCCCCGGTTGGGTGGACTATGAAAAACTGTTTTTT,CASSPGWVDYEKLFF
NA,NA,TRBJ2-5,13,TRBV5-4,TGTGCCAGCAGCTTGGCCGGGGAGAGGACCCAGTACTTC,CASSLAGERTQYF
NA,NA,TRBJ2-5,14,TRBV5-4,TGTGCCAGCAGCTTCCAGACAGTGCAAGAGACCCAGTACTTC,CASSFQTVQETQYF
TRBD1,NA,TRBJ1-5,15,TRBV7-6,TGTGCCAGCAGCTTGGACAGGGGAATAAATCAGCCCCAGCATTTT,CASSLDRGINQPQHF
TRBD1,NA,TRBJ1-5,12,TRBV14,TGTGCCAGCAGTACAGGGGACCAGCCCCAGCATTTT,CASSTGDQPQHF
NA,NA,TRBJ1-1,14,TRBV5-1,TGCGCCAGCAGCTCCCGGTTCGGAGGCTCTGAAGCTTTCTTT,CASSSRFGGSEAFF
NA,few,TRBJ1-3,16,TRBV19,TGTGCCAGTAGTTTCCGACAGGTGAGAAGTGGAAACACCATATATTTT,CASSFRQVRSGNTIYF